Following are 17 T cell receptor beta chains from one sample sequenced in a study of draining lymph node invasion in breast cancer. Sorting for CD4+ CD45RA- CD25high cells yielded memory regulatory T cells. TCRdb reprocessed the bulk RNA-seq reads via MiXCR and lists one record per CDR3 protein. Among a few thousand distinct CDR3 sequences listed, roughly 67% were seen once. The specimen sequenced was sorted memory Tregs from a lymph node. Source of these receptors: a female donor with luminal breast cancer.

On this clonotype: The junction does not match germline at one end; this may be a read error. The rearrangement links TRBV20-1 to TRBJ2-1, with D possibly matching TRBD2 (6 bases). CDR3 length equals 16 residues. CDR1 DFQATT and CDR2 SNEGSKA come from the germline V gene (reference sequence). Here the CDR3 DNA reads TGCAGTGCTAGAGAGGGAGGCAGAGGCCCCTACAATGAGCAGTTATTC. Translation: CSAREGGRGPYNEQLF.

The chain links TRBV20-1 to TRBJ2-1; D may be TRBD1 (5 bases). The CDR3 consists of 16 residues. V lost 3 bases, J lost 4 bases, and 19 bases lay in between. Germline V lookup: CDR1 DFQATT, CDR2 SNEGSKA (reference sequence). The CDR3 DNA follows: TGCAGTGCTAGCCAAGACGACAAGGGGTCTTACAATGAGCAGTTCTTC. Its translation: CSASQDDKGSYNEQFF.

This CDR3 is CASSSSKRAKRTEAFF. DNA for the CDR3: TGTGCCAGCAGCTCCTCCAAGAGAGCTAAAAGGACTGAAGCTTTCTTT. The rearrangement joins TRBV5-6 to TRBJ1-1; D is uncertain. This CDR3 contains 16 residues. Deletions cut 3 bases from V and 5 bases from J, with 20 bases between. Germline CDR1 SGHDT, CDR2 YYEEEE.

The chain uses TRBV10-3 and TRBJ1-1; possibly TRBD1 for D (6 bases). The germline gives CDR1 ENHRY, CDR2 SYGVKD. The CDR3 spans 14 residues. Trimming shortened V by 10 bases and J by 1 base, and 16 bases separated the two germline ends. The CDR3 region is CATGAVGGNTEAFF. For the CDR3, the DNA is TGTGCCACAGGGGCCGTGGGTGGGAACACTGAAGCTTTCTTT.

V and J are TRBV7-2 and TRBJ2-2, with 8 bases aligning to TRBD1. V shed 5 bases and J 1 base; nucleotides not matched to a gene: 3. Germline CDR1 and CDR2: SGHTA and FQGNSA. This CDR3 region has 15 residues. In DNA, the CDR3 is TGTGCCAGCAGCCCAGGGGGCTGGAACACCGGGGAGCTGTTTTTT. It encodes CASSPGGWNTGELFF. Full variable domain (rest looked up from reference TRBV7-2 and TRBJ2-2): GAGVSQSPSNKVTEKGKDVELRCDPISGHTALYWYRQSLGQGLEFLIYFQGNSAPDKSGLPSDRFSAERTGGSVSTLTIQRTQQEDSAVYLCASSPGGWNTGELFFGEGSRLTVL.

The chain couples TRBV27 to TRBJ1-2, with D perhaps matching TRBD1 (6 bases). Trimming took off 0 bases at V and 2 bases at J, with 10 bases between the two ends. The CDR3 is 15 residues long. The germline CDR1 and CDR2 sequences are MNHEY and SMNVEV (reference sequence). This CDR3 is CASSLSIRGNYGYTF. Written as DNA, the CDR3 is TGTGCCAGCAGTTTATCGATAAGGGGGAACTATGGCTACACCTTC.

The V gene is TRBV5-1, the J gene TRBJ1-6; D is uncertain. The CDR3 is made up of 16 amino acids. The germline CDR1 and CDR2 sequences are SGHRS and YFSETQ. Trimming left V 0 bases short and J 9 bases short, with 16 bases between. The chain's CDR3 is CASSLDAGTHLSPLHF. In DNA, the CDR3 is TGCGCCAGCAGCTTGGACGCCGGCACCCATCTTTCACCCCTCCACTTT.

In this sample, this clonotype turned up a few times. J is TRBJ2-5 and V is TRBV6-1; possible D gene TRBD2, 7 bases. This CDR3 is 18 amino acids long. Trimming removed 7 bases at V and 1 base at J, with 25 bases between. The germline V gene encodes CDR1 MNHNS and CDR2 SASEGT. CDR3 in DNA: TGTGCCAGCACCGAACCCCTCATCCGGGGGGCCCTCCAAGAGACCCAGTACTTC. It specifies CASTEPLIRGALQETQYF.

This rearrangement joins TRBV7-2 to TRBJ2-5, with 8 positions matching TRBD2. Germline CDR1 is SGHTA and CDR2 is FQGNSA. CDR3 length: 14 residues. V lost 2 bases, J lost 4 bases, and 3 bases stayed unmatched. As DNA, the CDR3 is TGTGCCAGCAGCTTAAGCGGGGGCAGAGAGACCCAGTACTTC. Encoded protein: CASSLSGGRETQYF.

The V gene is TRBV19, the J gene TRBJ1-4, with D uncertain. V gave up 7 bases and J gave up 7 bases, with 16 bases separating them. The CDR3 is made up of 14 amino acids. The V gene's germline CDR1 is LNHDA and CDR2 SQIVND (reference sequence). CDR3 in DNA: TGTGCCAGTACAAAAACAGCGGTGGGTGAAAAACTGTTTTTT. It codes for CASTKTAVGEKLFF.

The CDR3 reads CASSLTFGPLSYNEQFF. The DNA of the CDR3 is TGTGCCAGCAGCTTAACGTTTGGCCCACTTAGCTACAATGAGCAGTTCTTC. The chain carries TRBV7-3 and TRBJ2-1; no clear D gene. CDR3 size: 17 residues. V was clipped by 0 bases and J by 3 bases, with 15 bases between them. Germline-derived CDR1 and CDR2 are SGHTA and FQGTGA.

The J gene is TRBJ2-5, the V gene TRBV29-1; TRBD1 matches 8 bases. This CDR3 region has 15 residues. J lost 2 bases, V lost 0 bases, and 5 bases had no gene match. Germline V CDR1 and CDR2: SQVTM, ANQGSEA. The CDR3: CSVEELRGRQETQYF. For the CDR3, the DNA is TGCAGCGTTGAAGAACTCAGGGGGCGGCAAGAGACCCAGTACTTC.

This clonotype was seen a single time. This chain uses TRBV6-5 with TRBJ1-6; D unclear. This CDR3 is built from 16 residues. The V end was cut by 0 bases, the J end by 8 bases, with 14 bases between. Germline V CDR1 and CDR2: MNHEY, SVGAGI. The CDR3 DNA is TGTGCCAGCAGTTACTCTAGACGAAGTGGGGATTCACCCCTCCACTTT. Translating gives CASSYSRRSGDSPLHF.

CDR3 sequence (DNA): TGTGCCAGCTCACCGGAGCCGAACTATGGCTACACCTTC. Amino acid sequence: CASSPEPNYGYTF. This rearrangement joins TRBV18 to TRBJ1-2; D is undetermined. V was cut by 3 bases and J by 2 bases, with 7 bases left in between. The CDR3 is 13 residues long. Germline V CDR1 and CDR2: KGHSH, LQKENI.

The chain couples TRBV7-9 to TRBJ2-7; D gene unclear. The CDR3 runs 13 residues. Trimming took off 3 bases at V and 3 bases at J, with 9 bases between the two ends. CDR1 SEHNR and CDR2 FQNEAQ come from the germline V gene (reference sequence). The CDR3 nucleotides are TGTGCCAGCAGCTTTGACGATCTCTACGAGCAGTACTTC. Its protein is CASSFDDLYEQYF.

The chain is built from TRBV28 and TRBJ1-2, with 12 positions matching TRBD1. The V gene end was trimmed by 4 bases and the J gene end by 5 bases; junction bases not matched to a gene: 2. The CDR3 consists of 14 residues. Germline V gene sequence: CDR1 MDHEN, CDR2 SYDVKM. CDR3 DNA sequence: TGTGCCAGCAGTTCGGGACAGGGGGCTTATGGCTACACCTTC. Encoded protein: CASSSGQGAYGYTF.

The J gene is TRBJ1-1, the V gene TRBV25-1, with TRBD1 matching over 9 bases. This CDR3 comprises 14 residues. After removal of 5 bases from V and 3 bases from J, the junction contained 4 bases not matched to a gene. Germline V gives CDR1 MGHDK, CDR2 SYGVNS. This CDR3 is CASSPRTGDTEAFF. As DNA, the CDR3 is TGTGCCAGCAGTCCCCGGACAGGGGACACTGAAGCTTTCTTT.